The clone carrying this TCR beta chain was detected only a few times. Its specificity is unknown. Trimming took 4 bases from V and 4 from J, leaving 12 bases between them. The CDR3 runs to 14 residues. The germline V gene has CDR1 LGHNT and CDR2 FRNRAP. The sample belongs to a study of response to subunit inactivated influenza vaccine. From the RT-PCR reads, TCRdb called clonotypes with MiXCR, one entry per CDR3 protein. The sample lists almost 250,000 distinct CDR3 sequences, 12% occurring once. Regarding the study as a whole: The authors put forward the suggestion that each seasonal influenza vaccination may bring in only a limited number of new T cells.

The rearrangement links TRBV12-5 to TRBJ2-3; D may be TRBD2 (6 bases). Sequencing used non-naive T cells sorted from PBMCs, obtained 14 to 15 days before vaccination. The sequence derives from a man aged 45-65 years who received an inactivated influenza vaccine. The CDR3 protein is CASGYASASDTQYF. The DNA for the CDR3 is TGTGCTAGTGGTTATGCTAGCGCATCAGATACGCAGTATTTT.